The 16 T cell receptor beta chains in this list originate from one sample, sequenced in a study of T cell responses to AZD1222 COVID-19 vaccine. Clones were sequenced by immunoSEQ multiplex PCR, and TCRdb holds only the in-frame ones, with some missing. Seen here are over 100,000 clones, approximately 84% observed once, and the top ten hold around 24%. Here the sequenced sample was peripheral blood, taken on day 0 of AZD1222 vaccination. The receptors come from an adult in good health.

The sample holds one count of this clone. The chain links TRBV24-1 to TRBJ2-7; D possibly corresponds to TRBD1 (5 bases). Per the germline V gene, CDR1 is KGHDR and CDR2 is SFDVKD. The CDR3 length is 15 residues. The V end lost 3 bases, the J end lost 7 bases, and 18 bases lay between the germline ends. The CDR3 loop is CATSDNPPGLGEQYF. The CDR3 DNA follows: TGTGCCACCAGTGATAACCCTCCAGGGTTGGGGGAGCAGTACTTC.

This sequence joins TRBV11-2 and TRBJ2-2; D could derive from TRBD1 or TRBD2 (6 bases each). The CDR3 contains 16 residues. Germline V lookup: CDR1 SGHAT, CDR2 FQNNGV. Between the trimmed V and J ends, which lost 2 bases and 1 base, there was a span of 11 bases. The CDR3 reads CASSLKGGLNTGELFF. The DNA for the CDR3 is TGTGCCAGCAGCTTAAAGGGGGGCTTGAACACCGGGGAGCTGTTTTTT.

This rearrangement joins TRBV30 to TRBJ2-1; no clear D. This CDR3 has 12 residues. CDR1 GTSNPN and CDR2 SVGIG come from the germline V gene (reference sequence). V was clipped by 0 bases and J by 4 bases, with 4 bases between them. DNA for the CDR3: TGTGCCTGGAGTGTGGGGTACAATGAGCAGTTCTTC. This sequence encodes CAWSVGYNEQFF. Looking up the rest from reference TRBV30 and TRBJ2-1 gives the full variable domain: SQTIHQWPATLVQPVGSPLSLECTVEGTSNPNLYWYRQAAGRGLQLLFYSVGIGQISSEVPQNLSASRPQDRQFILSSKKLLLSDSGFYLCAWSVGYNEQFFGPGTRLTVL.

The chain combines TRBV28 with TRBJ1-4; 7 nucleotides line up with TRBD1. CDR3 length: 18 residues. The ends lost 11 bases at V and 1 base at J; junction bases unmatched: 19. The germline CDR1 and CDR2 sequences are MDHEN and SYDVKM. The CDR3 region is CASNSPQGGVRTNEKLFF. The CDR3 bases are TGTGCCTCGAATAGTCCCCAGGGGGGTGTTAGAACTAATGAAAAACTGTTTTTT.

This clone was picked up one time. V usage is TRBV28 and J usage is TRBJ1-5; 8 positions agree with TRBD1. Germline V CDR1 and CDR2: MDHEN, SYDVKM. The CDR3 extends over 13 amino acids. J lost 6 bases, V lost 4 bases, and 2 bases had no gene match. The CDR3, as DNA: TGTGCCAGCAGTTCCGACAGGGGTCAGCCCCAGCATTTT. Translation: CASSSDRGQPQHF.

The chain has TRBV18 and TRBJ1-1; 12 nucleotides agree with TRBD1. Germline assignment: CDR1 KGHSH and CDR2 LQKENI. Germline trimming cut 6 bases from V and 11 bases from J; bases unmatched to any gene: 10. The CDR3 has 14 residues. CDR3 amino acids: CASSGTGGVEAAFF. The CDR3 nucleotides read TGTGCCAGCTCGGGGACAGGGGGCGTTGAAGCGGCTTTCTTT.

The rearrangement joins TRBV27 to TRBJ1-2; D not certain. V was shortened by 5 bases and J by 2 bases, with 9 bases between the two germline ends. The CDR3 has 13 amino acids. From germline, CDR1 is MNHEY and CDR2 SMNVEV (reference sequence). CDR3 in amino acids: CASSRPGNYGYTF. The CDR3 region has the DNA TGTGCCAGCAGTCGACCTGGGAACTATGGCTACACCTTC.

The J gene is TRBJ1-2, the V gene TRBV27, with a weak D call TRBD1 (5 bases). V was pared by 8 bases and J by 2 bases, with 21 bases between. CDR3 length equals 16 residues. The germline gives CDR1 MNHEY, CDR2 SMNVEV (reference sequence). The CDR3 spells CASGSPVMGHNYGYTF. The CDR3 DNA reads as TGTGCCAGCGGCTCGCCGGTGATGGGGCACAACTATGGCTACACCTTC.

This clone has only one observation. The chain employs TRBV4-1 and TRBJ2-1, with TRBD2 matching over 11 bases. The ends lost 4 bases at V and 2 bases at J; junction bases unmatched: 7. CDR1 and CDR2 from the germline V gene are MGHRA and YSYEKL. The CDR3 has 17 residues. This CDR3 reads CASSPRRLAGTYNEQFF. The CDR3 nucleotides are TGCGCCAGCAGCCCGAGAAGACTAGCGGGAACCTACAATGAGCAGTTCTTC.

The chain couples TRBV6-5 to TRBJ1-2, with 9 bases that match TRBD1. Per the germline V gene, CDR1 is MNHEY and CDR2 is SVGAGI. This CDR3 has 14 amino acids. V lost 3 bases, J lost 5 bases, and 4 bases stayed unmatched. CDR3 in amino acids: CASSYLTGGYGYTF. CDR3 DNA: TGTGCCAGCAGTTATTTGACAGGGGGGTATGGCTACACCTTC.

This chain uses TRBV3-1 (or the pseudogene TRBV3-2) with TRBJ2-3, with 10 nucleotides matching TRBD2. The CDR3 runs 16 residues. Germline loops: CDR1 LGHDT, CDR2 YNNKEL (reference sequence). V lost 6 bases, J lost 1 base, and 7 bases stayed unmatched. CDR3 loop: CASSLAGTSGTDTQYF. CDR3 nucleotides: TGTGCCAGCAGTCTCGCGGGGACTAGCGGCACAGATACGCAGTATTTT.

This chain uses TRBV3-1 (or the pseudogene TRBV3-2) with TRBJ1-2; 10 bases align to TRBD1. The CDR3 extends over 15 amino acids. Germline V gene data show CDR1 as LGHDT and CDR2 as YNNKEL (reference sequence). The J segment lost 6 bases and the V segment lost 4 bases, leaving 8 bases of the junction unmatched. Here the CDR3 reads CASSRIDRGRNGYTF. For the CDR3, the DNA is TGTGCCAGCAGCCGAATAGACAGGGGGCGTAATGGCTACACCTTC.

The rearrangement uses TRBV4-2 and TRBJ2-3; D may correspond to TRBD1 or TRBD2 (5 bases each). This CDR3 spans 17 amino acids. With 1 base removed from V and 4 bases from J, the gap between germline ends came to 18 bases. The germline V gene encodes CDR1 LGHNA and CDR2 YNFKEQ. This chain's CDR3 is CASSQGGEGPGSDTQYF. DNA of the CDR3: TGTGCCAGCAGCCAAGGGGGAGAGGGGCCTGGCTCAGATACGCAGTATTTT.

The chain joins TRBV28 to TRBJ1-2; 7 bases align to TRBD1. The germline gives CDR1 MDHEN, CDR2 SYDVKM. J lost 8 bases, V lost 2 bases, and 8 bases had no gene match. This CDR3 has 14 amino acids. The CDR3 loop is CASSLTGAGGGYTF. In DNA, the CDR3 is TGTGCCAGCAGTTTAACAGGGGCAGGAGGCGGCTACACCTTC.

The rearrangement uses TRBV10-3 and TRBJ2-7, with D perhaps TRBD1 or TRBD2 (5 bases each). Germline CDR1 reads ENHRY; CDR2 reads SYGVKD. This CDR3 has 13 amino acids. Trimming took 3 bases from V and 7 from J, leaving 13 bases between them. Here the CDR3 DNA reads TGTGCCATCAGTGAACGGGACCCCTTAGAGCAGTACTTC. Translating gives CAISERDPLEQYF.

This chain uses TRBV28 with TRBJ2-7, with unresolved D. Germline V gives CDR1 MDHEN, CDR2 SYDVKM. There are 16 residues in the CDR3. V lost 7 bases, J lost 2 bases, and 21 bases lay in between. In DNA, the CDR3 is TGTGCCAGCACCAAACCTAGGGATACGGGTACCTACGAGCAGTACTTC. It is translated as CASTKPRDTGTYEQYF.